What follows are 17 T cell receptor beta chains derived from one specimen sequenced in a study of blood T cell repertoires in COVID-19. Generated by immunoSEQ multiplex PCR, the TCRdb table keeps only in-frame clones and is missing some. The sample lists hundreds of thousands of clones, more than 75% occurring once. What was sequenced was peripheral blood. The receptors stem from a woman aged 60-75 years who had recovered from COVID-19.

The chain uses TRBV20-1 and TRBJ1-5; D might be TRBD1 (5 bases). The germline V gene encodes CDR1 DFQATT and CDR2 SNEGSKA (reference sequence). This CDR3 is built from 15 residues. The V and J ends lost 5 bases and 1 base respectively, with 15 bases between them. CDR3: CSAGGREGSNQPQHF. For the CDR3, the DNA is TGCAGTGCTGGTGGCCGGGAGGGGAGCAATCAGCCCCAGCATTTT.

The chain uses TRBV9 and TRBJ1-5, with a tentative D call TRBD1 (6 bases). Germline CDR1 and CDR2: SGDLS and YYNGEE. The CDR3 spans 14 residues. V was trimmed by 3 bases and J by 0 bases, leaving 7 bases between them. The CDR3 DNA follows: TGTGCCAGCAGCGCAGGGGTTAGCAATCAGCCCCAGCATTTT. Its translation is CASSAGVSNQPQHF.

The chain is built from TRBV27 and TRBJ1-2; 8 nucleotides line up with TRBD1. CDR3 length equals 17 residues. V lost 5 bases, J lost 4 bases, and 15 bases stayed unmatched. Germline V lookup: CDR1 MNHEY, CDR2 SMNVEV (reference sequence). CDR3 in amino acids: CASSLTSRTGSIYGYTF. DNA for the CDR3: TGTGCCAGCAGTCTTACCTCCCGGACAGGGAGCATCTATGGCTACACCTTC.

This chain connects TRBV2 to TRBJ1-5, with 7 nucleotides matching TRBD1. Germline V gene lookup returns CDR1 SNHLY and CDR2 FYNNEI. Unmatched junction bases numbered 9, after V lost 6 bases and J lost 7 bases. The CDR3 loop spans 14 amino acids. The CDR3 nucleotides are TGTGCCAGCAGCGGAATAAAGGGGGCCCAGCCCCAGCATTTT. It translates to CASSGIKGAQPQHF. The variable domain in full, completed from reference TRBV2 and TRBJ1-5, reads EPEVTQTPSHQVTQMGQEVILRCVPISNHLYFYWYRQILGQKVEFLVSFYNNEISEKSEIFDDQFSVERPDGSNFTLKIRSTKLEDSAMYFCASSGIKGAQPQHFGDGTRLSIL.

V gene TRBV7-3 combines with J gene TRBJ1-1; maybe TRBD1 (5 bases). V was trimmed by 4 bases and J by 6 bases, leaving 15 bases between them. The CDR3 is made up of 14 amino acids. Per the germline V gene, CDR1 is SGHTA and CDR2 is FQGTGA. The CDR3: CASSSKAGKAEAFF. The CDR3 DNA reads as TGTGCCAGCAGCTCTAAGGCAGGGAAGGCTGAAGCTTTCTTT.

The V and J genes are TRBV10-3 and TRBJ2-1; 11 bases fit TRBD1. The CDR3 spans 15 residues. Germline CDR1 is ENHRY and CDR2 is SYGVKD. V gave up 5 bases and J gave up 6 bases; unmatched junction bases: 6. The CDR3, as DNA: TGTGCCATCAGTCGCGCGGGACAGGGGGTCAATGAGCAGTTCTTC. This encodes CAISRAGQGVNEQFF.

The chain combines TRBV10-3 with TRBJ1-5; TRBD1 might be the D (5 bases). Trimming removed 3 bases from V and 5 bases from J, with 11 bases in between. This CDR3 has 14 amino acids. Germline V gene data show CDR1 as ENHRY and CDR2 as SYGVKD. The CDR3 spells CAISDQGSDQPQHF. CDR3 nucleotide sequence: TGTGCCATCAGTGATCAGGGAAGTGATCAGCCCCAGCATTTT.

The gene calls are TRBV7-3 and TRBJ2-3, with TRBD2 identical over 8 bases. CDR3 length: 14 residues. V shed 5 bases and J 3 bases; nucleotides not matched to a gene: 4. Germline-derived CDR1 and CDR2 are SGHTA and FQGTGA. CDR3 protein: CASSRGLETDTQYF. The CDR3 DNA reads as TGTGCCAGCAGCCGGGGACTAGAGACAGATACGCAGTATTTT.

DNA for the CDR3: TGTGCCAGCAGTGAAAAGGAGGCTGGAGGCTACACCTTC. Its translation is CASSEKEAGGYTF. The chain employs TRBV2 and TRBJ1-2; D call uncertain. This CDR3 has 13 residues. V lost 2 bases to trimming and J lost 8 bases, with 12 bases between them. Germline assignment: CDR1 SNHLY and CDR2 FYNNEI.

This clone appeared once. The same CDR3 can be traced to other DNA sequences in this sample. The V gene is TRBV9, the J gene TRBJ2-3; TRBD2 is a possible D gene (5 bases). Trimming pared 0 bases from V and 3 bases from J, leaving 11 bases between. This CDR3 has 15 residues. CDR1 is SGDLS and CDR2 is YYNGEE in the germline V gene. This CDR3 reads CASSVVPGGTDTQYF. CDR3 nucleotide sequence: TGTGCCAGCAGCGTAGTTCCAGGCGGGACAGATACGCAGTATTTT.

The rearrangement links TRBV15 to TRBJ1-5; D not certain. The CDR3 consists of 13 residues. Germline assignment: CDR1 LNHNV and CDR2 YYDKDF (reference sequence). The V end was cut by 0 bases, the J end by 5 bases, with 5 bases between. CDR3 sequence: CATSRDRDQPQHF. The CDR3 DNA reads TGTGCCACCAGCAGAGATCGGGATCAGCCCCAGCATTTT.

The chain uses TRBV7-3 and TRBJ2-1; TRBD2 might be the D (5 bases). Germline V CDR1 and CDR2: SGHTA, FQGTGA. V lost 1 base, J lost 6 bases, and 10 bases lay in between. There are 14 residues in the CDR3. The CDR3 region is CASSLNSRGNEQFF. The DNA of the CDR3 is TGTGCCAGCAGCTTAAATTCACGGGGCAATGAGCAGTTCTTC.

This chain joins TRBV3-1 (or the pseudogene TRBV3-2) and TRBJ1-5, with TRBD1 as a possible D gene (5 bases). CDR1 is LGHDT and CDR2 is YNNKEL in the germline V gene (reference sequence). The CDR3 loop spans 14 amino acids. Trimming took 4 bases from V and 9 from J, leaving 16 bases between them. The CDR3 nucleotides are TGTGCCAGCAGCCCCAGGGTGCGTATGGGGCCCCAGCATTTT. Its translation: CASSPRVRMGPQHF.

This chain joins TRBV6-5 and TRBJ2-5, with 13 bases matching TRBD2. The germline V gene encodes CDR1 MNHEY and CDR2 SVGAGI. The length of the CDR3 is 15 residues. With V trimmed by 4 bases and J by 3 bases, 2 bases remained unmatched. This CDR3 is CASSSGLAGEETQYF. The CDR3 DNA follows: TGTGCCAGCAGTTCCGGACTAGCGGGGGAAGAGACCCAGTACTTC.

This rearrangement joins TRBV11-2 to TRBJ2-1; TRBD1 matches at 8 bases. The CDR3 length is 13 residues. From germline, CDR1 is SGHAT and CDR2 FQNNGV. J gave up 6 bases and V 5 bases, and 3 bases lay outside the gene matches. For the CDR3, the DNA is TGTGCCAGCAGCCGGGACAGGACCAATGAGCAGTTCTTC. Translated: CASSRDRTNEQFF.

V and J are TRBV28 and TRBJ2-5, with TRBD2 as a possible D gene (6 bases). Germline CDR1 is MDHEN and CDR2 is SYDVKM. This CDR3 has 14 amino acids. Trimming pared 6 bases from V and 5 bases from J, leaving 16 bases between. The CDR3 DNA reads as TGTGCCAGCAGCCGCCTCCGAGGGAGGGAGACCCAGTACTTC. Its translation is CASSRLRGRETQYF.

The chain employs TRBV5-1 and TRBJ2-5, with 10 nucleotides matching TRBD2. The CDR3 covers 19 residues. Germline V lookup: CDR1 SGHRS, CDR2 YFSETQ. Trimming cost V 0 bases and J 0 bases; bases outside gene matches: 11. As DNA, the CDR3 is TGCGCCAGCAGCTTGGGGTACCTAGCGGGGGAGACGTACCAAGAGACCCAGTACTTC. It is translated as CASSLGYLAGETYQETQYF.